These 10 T cell receptor beta chains share one sample of origin, sequenced in a study of T-cell memory formation after mild COVID-19. TCRdb re-derived calls from the 5' RACE reads in MiXCR, one entry per CDR3 protein. Of about 190,000 distinct CDR3 sequences in the sample, approximately 30% were seen once. The sample comprised PBMCs or a T cell subset sorted from them (not recorded which). Source of these receptors: an adult woman who had mild COVID-19 (a few samples of this study predate the infection). Cell type and time point are not known.

The chain carries TRBV14 and TRBJ1-1; D remains ambiguous. Trimming left V 1 base short and J 1 base short, with 10 bases between. This CDR3 region has 15 residues. Looked up from germline, CDR1 is SGHDN and CDR2 is FVKESK. The CDR3 here is CASSQGAAPNTEAFF. DNA of the CDR3: TGTGCCAGCAGCCAAGGAGCGGCGCCGAACACTGAAGCTTTCTTT.

V gene TRBV5-1 combines with J gene TRBJ2-5; D not certain. The CDR3 contains 14 residues. Between the trimmed V and J ends, which lost 3 bases and 1 base, there was a span of 10 bases. The germline V gene has CDR1 SGHRS and CDR2 YFSETQ. The CDR3 sequence is CASSSGVSQETQYF. The CDR3 DNA sequence: TGCGCCAGCAGCTCGGGCGTATCCCAAGAGACCCAGTACTTC.

This clonotype was counted between two and nine times. The genes are TRBV9 and TRBJ1-1, with 9 bases fitting TRBD1. V lost 4 bases and J lost 5; bases outside the gene matches: 12. CDR1 and CDR2 from the germline V gene are SGDLS and YYNGEE. CDR3 length: 16 residues. The CDR3 sequence is CASSNRDRVGRTEAFF. In nucleotides, the CDR3 is TGTGCCAGCAGCAACCGGGACAGGGTGGGAAGGACTGAAGCTTTCTTT.

This clonotype has a handful of counts. This rearrangement joins TRBV4-3 to TRBJ2-6; D is uncertain. The germline V and J ends were trimmed by 1 base and 0 bases, with 7 bases remaining between them. CDR1 and CDR2 (germline): LGHNA, YSLEER. This CDR3 spans 16 amino acids. CDR3 DNA: TGCGCCAGCAGCCAAGCCACTCTCTCTGGGGCCAACGTCCTGACTTTC. Translating gives CASSQATLSGANVLTF.

The sample holds a few counts of this clonotype. The gene calls are TRBV4-1 and TRBJ1-1; unclear D gene. Trimming pared 4 bases from V and 5 bases from J, leaving 20 bases between. This CDR3 has 16 amino acids. The germline CDR1 and CDR2 sequences are MGHRA and YSYEKL. CDR3 sequence: CASSPTSGRTATEAFF. The CDR3 bases are TGCGCCAGCAGCCCAACTTCAGGACGAACTGCGACTGAAGCTTTCTTT.

This clonotype came up a few times. The rearrangement joins TRBV27 to TRBJ2-7; a possible D gene is TRBD2 (5 bases). CDR3 length equals 14 residues. Trimming cost V 5 bases and J 0 bases, with 11 bases left between them. Germline assignment: CDR1 MNHEY and CDR2 SMNVEV (reference sequence). This CDR3 reads CASSPREHSYEQYF. The DNA for the CDR3 is TGTGCCAGCAGTCCGAGGGAGCACTCCTACGAGCAGTACTTC.

This chain connects TRBV6-5 to TRBJ1-2, with 8 bases lining up with TRBD1. The CDR3 spans 12 residues. From germline, CDR1 is MNHEY and CDR2 SVGAGI. The V gene end was trimmed by 6 bases and the J gene end by 8 bases; junction bases not matched to a gene: 5. The CDR3 DNA follows: TGTGCCAGCAGAATCGGGACAGGCGGCTACACCTTC. Its translation: CASRIGTGGYTF.

V gene TRBV7-9 combines with J gene TRBJ2-7; 8 positions match TRBD1. Trimming took 5 bases from V and 2 from J; bases not matched to a gene: 8. Germline V gene data show CDR1 as SEHNR and CDR2 as FQNEAQ (reference sequence). The CDR3 runs 15 residues. This CDR3 reads CASSPTGTGAYEQYF. CDR3 DNA: TGTGCCAGCAGCCCAACCGGGACAGGAGCCTACGAGCAGTACTTC.

The rearrangement links TRBV12-3 or TRBV12-4 to TRBJ2-7, with TRBD1 matching over 9 bases. The V and J ends lost 5 bases and 6 bases, in that order; junction bases with no gene match: 5. The CDR3 loop spans 13 amino acids. CDR3 in amino acids: CASSRDRAAEQYF. The CDR3 nucleotides read TGTGCCAGCAGTCGGGACAGGGCTGCCGAGCAGTACTTC.

This clonotype was detected a few times. This chain links TRBV20-1 with TRBJ2-7, with D possibly matching TRBD1 (6 bases). The CDR3 has 14 residues. V lost 5 bases to trimming and J lost 4 bases, with 18 bases between them. Per germline, CDR1 DFQATT and CDR2 SNEGSKA (reference sequence). The CDR3 bases are TGCAGTGCTGTAACCGGGACAAAGTTATACGAGCAGTACTTC. Residues: CSAVTGTKLYEQYF.